These 4 T cell receptor beta chains came from one sample sequenced in a study of a mutant IDH1 vaccine in newly diagnosed glioma. Only in-frame clones appear in the TCRdb table, and some are missing; sequencing was by immunoSEQ multiplex PCR. The sample yields some 21,000 clones, approximately 85% seen once. The sample's time point: baseline, week 1 (first vaccination visit). As to treatment: pre-vaccination baseline after standard-of-care therapy. This material consisted of PBMCs, taken from a glioma patient treated with radiotherapy, temozolomide or both. These receptors were obtained from a man in his forties with glioma.

The rearrangement links TRBV6-4 to TRBJ2-3; 12 bases align to TRBD2. This CDR3 spans 15 amino acids. The trim removed 4 bases at V and 1 base at J, leaving 0 bases unmatched. Germline lookup yields CDR1 MRHNA and CDR2 SNTAGT. The CDR3 nucleotides read TGTGCCAGCAGTGGGACTAGCGGGGGCACAGATACGCAGTATTTT. Translated, it gives CASSGTSGGTDTQYF.

The J gene is TRBJ1-2, the V gene TRBV4-3; unclear D gene. The CDR3 has 16 residues. CDR1 and CDR2 from the germline V gene are LGHNA and YSLEER. V dropped 0 bases and J dropped 5 bases, with 16 bases sitting between them. Here the CDR3 reads CASSQDLRGGRYGYTF. The CDR3 region has the DNA TGCGCCAGCAGCCAAGATCTCCGGGGAGGAAGGTATGGCTACACCTTC.

The chain couples TRBV7-9 to TRBJ1-4, with a weak D call TRBD1 (6 bases). The CDR3 is made up of 15 amino acids. V was shortened by 5 bases and J by 7 bases, with 17 bases between the two germline ends. CDR1 is SEHNR, CDR2 FQNEAQ, per germline (reference sequence). CDR3 coding DNA: TGTGCCAGCAGCCACAGGGAACGAGGCGGTGAAAAACTGTTTTTT. Protein: CASSHRERGGEKLFF.

CDR3 loop: CASSPPFRDLYGYTF. CDR3 bases: TGTGCCAGCAGTCCACCCTTCCGGGACCTCTATGGCTACACCTTC. This sequence joins TRBV25-1 and TRBJ1-2; D perhaps matches TRBD1 (5 bases). Trimming stripped 5 bases from V and 4 bases from J, with 17 bases between. The CDR3 loop spans 15 amino acids. Germline CDR1 is MGHDK and CDR2 is SYGVNS.